The 18 T cell receptor beta chains below come from one sample, sequenced in a study of beta chain features in type 1 diabetes. Findings and caveats of the study: Shorter TCRB CDR3s, moderately but significantly so, marked every one of the four CD4+ subsets in Type 1 diabetes patients.

These TCRs' antigens remain unknown. Investigators reverse transcribed all isolated RNA, so they sequenced expressed TCRB transcripts. Sequencing used immunoSEQ multiplex PCR; TCRdb keeps in-frame clones, though not all of them. The sample lists some 120,000 clones, 15% to 20% occurring once. The sequenced material came from central memory CD4+ T cells from blood. The receptors shown here come from a young man with type 1 diabetes.

The rearrangement links TRBV7-2 to TRBJ1-2; 9 bases are shared with TRBD1. Looked up from germline, CDR1 is SGHTA and CDR2 is FQGNSA. After removal of 5 bases from V and 4 bases from J, the junction contained 2 bases not matched to a gene. The CDR3 consists of 13 residues. The CDR3 DNA reads TGTGCCAGCAGCGCGGGACAGGGCTATGGCTACACCTTC. Its protein product is CASSAGQGYGYTF.

V gene TRBV7-2 combines with J gene TRBJ2-7; 7 nucleotides align to TRBD2. Germline CDR1 SGHTA, CDR2 FQGNSA. V dropped 4 bases and J dropped 2; count of bases not matched to a gene: 8. The CDR3 has 15 amino acids. In nucleotides, the CDR3 is TGTGCCAGCAGCTCCCAAGCGGGACCTACCTACGAGCAGTACTTC. It specifies CASSSQAGPTYEQYF.

The table lists this clone with a few counts. The genes are TRBV30 and TRBJ2-3; D is undetermined. The CDR3 runs to 14 residues. V gave up 7 bases and J gave up 1 base, with 15 bases separating them. The germline CDR1 and CDR2 sequences are GTSNPN and SVGIG (reference sequence). This chain's CDR3 is CALQTPAGTDTQYF. The CDR3 nucleotides are TGTGCCTTGCAAACACCCGCGGGCACAGATACGCAGTATTTT.

This chain joins TRBV14 and TRBJ2-4; 11 nucleotides align to TRBD2. The germline V gene has CDR1 SGHDN and CDR2 FVKESK. The V and J ends lost 4 bases and 8 bases, in that order; junction bases with no gene match: 4. The CDR3 consists of 14 residues. The CDR3 sequence is CASSLSGRADIQYF. The CDR3 DNA follows: TGTGCCAGCAGCCTTAGCGGGAGGGCCGACATTCAGTACTTC.

This clone was detected only a few times. The chain links TRBV7-2 to TRBJ2-5; 14 nucleotides agree with TRBD2. The CDR3 spans 15 residues. CDR1 and CDR2 from the germline V gene are SGHTA and FQGNSA. After removal of 3 bases from V and 10 bases from J, the junction contained 7 bases not matched to a gene. For the CDR3, the DNA is TGTGCCAGCAGCTTCTCCGGGACTAGCGGGGGCGTCCAGTACTTC. Translating gives CASSFSGTSGGVQYF.

This clone was seen only a few times. The CDR3 is CASSPGLAGYNEQFF. The CDR3 region has the DNA TGTGCCAGCTCACCGGGACTAGCGGGTTACAATGAGCAGTTCTTC. The chain uses TRBV18 and TRBJ2-1, with 12 bases that match TRBD2. The ends lost 3 bases at V and 4 bases at J; junction bases unmatched: 1. There are 15 residues in the CDR3. Per germline, CDR1 KGHSH and CDR2 LQKENI.

This chain uses TRBV6-5 with TRBJ1-5, with no clear D. The V end was cut by 4 bases, the J end by 3 bases, with 10 bases between. The CDR3 contains 14 residues. In germline, CDR1 is MNHEY, CDR2 SVGAGI. The CDR3 DNA is TGTGCCAGCAGTTCTAGTACCCTCAATCAGCCCCAGCATTTT. Residues: CASSSSTLNQPQHF.

This clone has a handful of counts. The CDR3 reads CASPSMNYGYTF. The CDR3 nucleotides read TGCGCCAGCCCCTCAATGAACTATGGCTACACCTTC. This chain links TRBV23-1 with TRBJ1-2, with D unclear. TRBV23-1 is given ORF status, its function remaining uncertain. Trimming removed 8 bases from V and 2 bases from J, with 9 bases in between. CDR3 size: 12 residues.

This clone was seen only a few times. This rearrangement joins TRBV29-1 to TRBJ2-7, with no clear D. V lost 4 bases and J lost 9, with 16 bases in between. CDR1 is SQVTM, CDR2 ANQGSEA, per germline. This CDR3 has 12 residues. The CDR3 coding sequence is TGCAGCGTTGTCTTAGCCGGGTCCGTGCAGTACTTC. Protein sequence: CSVVLAGSVQYF.

This clone was counted between two and nine times. The chain couples TRBV7-3 to TRBJ2-1; no firm D call. Germline V gene lookup returns CDR1 SGHTA and CDR2 FQGTGA. This CDR3 contains 13 residues. V was pared by 1 base and J by 6 bases, with 7 bases between. In DNA, the CDR3 is TGTGCCAGCAGCTTAAGGCACAGCAATGAGCAGTTCTTC. This codes for CASSLRHSNEQFF.

This sequence joins TRBV5-6 and TRBJ2-2; tentative D call: TRBD1 (5 bases). Trimming removed 0 bases at V and 4 bases at J, with 13 bases between. The CDR3 is made up of 16 amino acids. Germline V CDR1 and CDR2: SGHDT, YYEEEE. CDR3 sequence: CASSLAETASTGELFF. CDR3 nucleotide sequence: TGTGCCAGCAGCTTGGCCGAGACAGCGAGCACCGGGGAGCTGTTTTTT.

This clone was seen only a few times. The chain carries TRBV7-2 and TRBJ2-5; D remains ambiguous. CDR3 length equals 12 residues. V shed 5 bases and J shed 5 bases, with 9 bases lying between them. Germline CDR1 SGHTA, CDR2 FQGNSA. The CDR3 protein is CASSLYEETQYF. Written as DNA, the CDR3 is TGTGCCAGCAGCCTCTACGAGGAGACCCAGTACTTC.

This chain connects TRBV6-5 to TRBJ2-7, with D uncertain. V was cut by 0 bases and J by 4 bases, with 7 bases left in between. Germline loops: CDR1 MNHEY, CDR2 SVGAGI. The CDR3 is 13 amino acids. CDR3 protein: CASSYSGRYEQYF. The CDR3, as DNA: TGTGCCAGCAGTTACTCAGGGCGGTACGAGCAGTACTTC.

The V gene is TRBV7-9, the J gene TRBJ2-7; possible D gene TRBD1, 5 bases. The CDR3 sequence is 13 residues long. V was shortened by 6 bases and J by 0 bases, with 9 bases between the two germline ends. The germline gives CDR1 SEHNR, CDR2 FQNEAQ (reference sequence). CDR3 amino acids: CASRSGSSYEQYF. CDR3 DNA sequence: TGTGCCAGCAGGTCAGGGTCCTCCTACGAGCAGTACTTC.

This clone came up a few times. DNA for the CDR3: TGTGCCAGCAGCCAAGGACAGGGGGTCGGCTATGGCTACACCTTC. Protein product: CASSQGQGVGYGYTF. The V and J genes are TRBV4-2 and TRBJ1-2; TRBD1 agrees at 9 bases. V was clipped by 1 base and J by 4 bases; unmatched bases: 4. Per germline, CDR1 LGHNA and CDR2 YNFKEQ. This CDR3 is 15 amino acids long.

This clone was seen once. V and J are TRBV30 and TRBJ1-1; the D is unclear. This CDR3 region has 13 residues. The ends were cut back, 1 base at V and 7 bases at J, with 13 bases in the middle. Germline V gene sequence: CDR1 GTSNPN, CDR2 SVGIG (reference sequence). The CDR3 region is CAWSAGLEGEAFF. Written as DNA, the CDR3 is TGTGCCTGGAGTGCGGGCCTAGAGGGTGAAGCTTTCTTT.

This clone has only a few counts. This chain connects TRBV29-1 to TRBJ2-1; a weak D match, TRBD2 (6 bases). V lost 6 bases and J 6 bases, leaving 15 bases between the germline ends. CDR3 length: 13 residues. Germline V gives CDR1 SQVTM, CDR2 ANQGSEA. The CDR3 DNA reads TGCAGCGTCTCGGCCACGCGGGGCAATGAGCAGTTCTTC. Its protein product is CSVSATRGNEQFF.

This clone was observed a handful of times. The chain recombines TRBV2 with TRBJ1-2; D remains unclear. Germline loops: CDR1 SNHLY, CDR2 FYNNEI. V dropped 4 bases and J dropped 5 bases, with 8 bases sitting between them. This CDR3 contains 12 residues. The CDR3 loop is CASSVGRYGYTF. DNA for the CDR3: TGTGCCAGCAGTGTGGGGAGATATGGCTACACCTTC.